Following are 28 T cell receptor beta chains from one sample sequenced in a study of response to subunit inactivated influenza vaccine. Using its own MiXCR run on the RT-PCR reads, TCRdb lists one record per CDR3 protein. The sample contains about half a million distinct CDR3 sequences, 25% of which appear only once. Sequencing was performed on CD4+ T cells sorted from PBMCs, taken about 5 days after vaccination. The receptors shown here come from a man aged 50 to 59 who received an inactivated influenza vaccine.

This chain uses TRBV5-1 with TRBJ1-1; D unclear. CDR3 size: 15 residues. V was pared by 2 bases and J by 4 bases, with 15 bases between. Germline V gives CDR1 SGHRS, CDR2 YFSETQ. The CDR3 DNA reads as TGCGCCAGCAGCTTAATGGGAGGGCCTGGCACTGAAGCTTTCTTT. It translates to CASSLMGGPGTEAFF.

In this sample, this clonotype turned up a few times. The rearrangement uses TRBV29-1 and TRBJ2-7; 7 nucleotides align to TRBD2. V shed 0 bases and J 3 bases; nucleotides not matched to a gene: 11. Germline CDR1 and CDR2: SQVTM and ANQGSEA. This CDR3 has 16 residues. The CDR3 DNA follows: TGCAGCGTTGAAGATAGTTCTAGCGGACGCAACTACGAGCAGTACTTC. Its protein product is CSVEDSSSGRNYEQYF.

In its sample, this clonotype was seen a few times. The chain has TRBV4-3 and TRBJ1-4, with D possibly being TRBD1 (5 bases). This CDR3 is 16 amino acids long. V dropped 0 bases and J dropped 13 bases, with 21 bases sitting between them. Germline CDR1 reads LGHNA; CDR2 reads YSLEER. The CDR3 DNA sequence: TGCGCCAGCAGCCAAGATTACCCCCAAGACAGCTTCGGACTGTTTTTT. It specifies CASSQDYPQDSFGLFF.

The genes are TRBV5-1 and TRBJ2-5; D may be TRBD1 (6 bases). Trimming cost V 4 bases and J 5 bases, with 15 bases left between them. This CDR3 region has 14 residues. CDR1 and CDR2 from the germline V gene are SGHRS and YFSETQ. The CDR3 sequence: CASSVNRAGETQYF. The CDR3 DNA follows: TGCGCCAGCAGCGTAAACAGGGCCGGGGAGACCCAGTACTTC.

V is TRBV6-5 and J is TRBJ2-1, with 8 nucleotides matching TRBD1. This CDR3 contains 11 residues. V shed 9 bases and J 9 bases; nucleotides not matched to a gene: 4. Looked up from germline, CDR1 is MNHEY and CDR2 is SVGAGI. The CDR3 here is CARGQGSEQFF. CDR3 coding DNA: TGTGCCAGAGGACAGGGCTCTGAGCAGTTCTTC.

This clonotype has only a few counts. J is TRBJ1-4 and V is TRBV6-5; D remains ambiguous. The germline V and J ends were trimmed by 2 bases and 1 base, with 5 bases remaining between them. The CDR3 spans 14 residues. The germline V gene has CDR1 MNHEY and CDR2 SVGAGI. In DNA, the CDR3 is TGTGCCAGCAGTTACGGCAGAACTAATGAAAAACTGTTTTTT. This translates into CASSYGRTNEKLFF.

V is TRBV12-3 or TRBV12-4 and J is TRBJ1-4, with 9 nucleotides matching TRBD1. V was clipped by 6 bases and J by 7 bases; unmatched bases: 6. The length of the CDR3 is 14 residues. The CDR3 loop reads CASRQGQGFEKLFF. The CDR3 DNA follows: TGTGCCAGCAGACAGGGACAGGGCTTTGAAAAACTGTTTTTT.

This clonotype was counted only a few times. This rearrangement joins TRBV11-2 to TRBJ2-1; TRBD2 might be the D (7 bases). The ends were cut back, 11 bases at V and 4 bases at J, with 21 bases in the middle. CDR1 SGHAT and CDR2 FQNNGV come from the germline V gene. The CDR3 totals 15 residues. This CDR3 is CAGGRGAGSYNEQFF. CDR3 nucleotide sequence: TGTGCCGGGGGCAGGGGAGCGGGATCTTACAATGAGCAGTTCTTC.

The chain links TRBV20-1 to TRBJ2-7; no clear D gene. V was clipped by 3 bases and J by 2 bases, with 8 bases between them. Germline lookup yields CDR1 DFQATT and CDR2 SNEGSKA (reference sequence). The CDR3 runs 12 residues. The CDR3 DNA sequence: TGCAGTGCTAGGATGGCGGCCTACGAGCAGTACTTC. Its protein product is CSARMAAYEQYF.

This clonotype was seen only a few times. The chain employs TRBV29-1 and TRBJ2-3; D gene ambiguous. Trimming pared 2 bases from V and 2 bases from J, leaving 8 bases between. Germline CDR1 reads SQVTM; CDR2 reads ANQGSEA. The CDR3 has 13 residues. The CDR3 protein is CSVEKPLTDTQYF. CDR3 in DNA: TGCAGCGTTGAAAAGCCACTCACAGATACGCAGTATTTT.

This clonotype was seen a handful of times. J is TRBJ2-5 and V is TRBV10-3; 7 bases fit TRBD2. V dropped 6 bases and J dropped 3; count of bases not matched to a gene: 4. This CDR3 spans 13 amino acids. Germline-derived CDR1 and CDR2 are ENHRY and SYGVKD. The CDR3 loop reads CAISWGTKETQYF. Here the CDR3 DNA reads TGTGCCATCAGCTGGGGGACTAAAGAGACCCAGTACTTC.

This clonotype has only a few counts. This chain connects TRBV7-9 to TRBJ2-5; 12 bases are shared with TRBD2. This CDR3 region has 15 residues. V was pared by 4 bases and J by 4 bases, with 4 bases of the junction left unmatched. Germline assignment: CDR1 SEHNR and CDR2 FQNEAQ (reference sequence). CDR3 nucleotides: TGTGCCAGCAGCTCTAGCGGGAGGGCCGGAGAGACCCAGTACTTC. Translation gives CASSSSGRAGETQYF.

This clonotype was seen only a few times. This chain's CDR3 is CASSAMREGLLKFF. The CDR3 DNA reads as TGTGCCAGCAGCGCTATGCGGGAGGGCCTTTTAAAGTTCTTC. The rearrangement uses TRBV28 and TRBJ2-1, with 9 bases identical to TRBD2. This CDR3 comprises 14 residues. V trimming: 6 bases; J trimming: 14 bases; junction bases outside the gene matches: 14. CDR1 is MDHEN and CDR2 is SYDVKM in the germline V gene. The full variable domain, rest sourced from reference TRBV28 and TRBJ2-1, is DVKVTQSSRYLVKRTGEKVFLECVQDMDHENMFWYRQDPGLGLRLIYFSYDVKMKEKGDIPEGYSVSREKKERFSLILESASTNQTSMYLCASSAMREGLLKFFGPGTRLTVL.

The rearrangement joins TRBV20-1 to TRBJ2-4; 8 positions agree with TRBD2. The V segment lost 3 bases and the J segment 6 bases; nucleotides outside the gene matches: 1. This CDR3 has 12 amino acids. The germline V gene encodes CDR1 DFQATT and CDR2 SNEGSKA (reference sequence). CDR3 nucleotide sequence: TGCAGTGCTAGGAGCGGGGGAAACATTCAGTACTTC. This translates into CSARSGGNIQYF.

The sample holds a few counts of this clonotype. The chain combines TRBV2 with TRBJ2-3, with 7 bases lining up with TRBD1. With V trimmed by 6 bases and J by 6 bases, 24 bases remained unmatched. This CDR3 is built from 19 residues. Germline V CDR1 and CDR2: SNHLY, FYNNEI. The CDR3 loop reads CASRTGTVFTPPWDDTQYF. The CDR3 nucleotides read TGTGCCAGCAGAACGGGGACAGTCTTCACACCCCCCTGGGACGATACGCAGTATTTT.

This clonotype was seen at least ten times. The chain is built from TRBV5-5 and TRBJ2-1; D possibly uses TRBD1 or TRBD2 (6 bases each). The CDR3 is made up of 14 amino acids. Germline values: CDR1 SGHKS, CDR2 YYEKEE (reference sequence). V shed 4 bases and J shed 7 bases, with 15 bases lying between them. The CDR3 DNA follows: TGTGCCAGCAGCGTACTGGGGGGCTCGAATGAGCAGTTCTTC. It translates to CASSVLGGSNEQFF.

The chain carries TRBV5-1 and TRBJ2-2; D perhaps matches TRBD1 (5 bases). The V gene's germline CDR1 is SGHRS and CDR2 YFSETQ. The CDR3 has 14 amino acids. V lost 6 bases and J lost 0, with 9 bases in between. The CDR3 region has the DNA TGCGCCAGCATGCCAGGGACGAACACCGGGGAGCTGTTTTTT. Translation: CASMPGTNTGELFF.

This clonotype was found a few times. J is TRBJ2-1 and V is TRBV5-1, with TRBD2 as a possible D gene (7 bases). The V and J ends lost 1 base and 5 bases respectively, with 13 bases between them. Germline V CDR1 and CDR2: SGHRS, YFSETQ. This CDR3 spans 15 amino acids. This CDR3 is CASSLRGGSDNEQFF. The CDR3 coding sequence is TGCGCCAGCAGCTTGAGGGGGGGGTCGGACAATGAGCAGTTCTTC.

The chain joins TRBV24-1 to TRBJ2-1, with 11 nucleotides matching TRBD2. This CDR3 has 18 residues. Per germline, CDR1 KGHDR and CDR2 SFDVKD. V lost 4 bases and J lost 0; bases outside the gene matches: 7. CDR3 protein: CATSDPGTSGSSYNEQFF. Written as DNA, the CDR3 is TGTGCCACCAGTGACCCTGGGACTAGCGGAAGCTCCTACAATGAGCAGTTCTTC.

CDR3 in amino acids: CATSVHRILNQPQHF. In nucleotides, the CDR3 is TGTGCCACCAGCGTACACAGGATCCTCAATCAGCCCCAGCATTTT. V is TRBV15 and J is TRBJ1-5; D is perhaps TRBD1 (5 bases). Germline values: CDR1 LNHNV, CDR2 YYDKDF (reference sequence). The ends were cut back, 5 bases at V and 3 bases at J, with 14 bases in the middle. The length of the CDR3 is 15 residues.

This clonotype has more than one count but fewer than ten. J is TRBJ2-7 and V is TRBV4-3, with D perhaps matching TRBD2 (7 bases). Germline assignment: CDR1 LGHNA and CDR2 YSLEER. The V and J ends lost 1 base and 4 bases respectively, with 14 bases between them. The CDR3 is 15 residues long. The CDR3 region is CASSQAGGGGYEQYF. CDR3 in DNA: TGCGCCAGCAGCCAAGCCGGCGGGGGCGGGTACGAGCAGTACTTC.

This clonotype was detected only a few times. The chain uses TRBV5-1 and TRBJ1-5; no clear D gene. The CDR3 contains 15 residues. V lost 2 bases to trimming and J lost 7 bases, with 16 bases between them. Germline-derived CDR1 and CDR2 are SGHRS and YFSETQ. The CDR3 here is CASSLDGFSGQPQHF. The CDR3 coding sequence is TGCGCCAGCAGCTTAGACGGTTTTTCGGGGCAGCCCCAGCATTTT.

The V call is TRBV7-9, the J call TRBJ2-7, with 11 nucleotides matching TRBD2. CDR1 is SEHNR, CDR2 FQNEAQ, per germline (reference sequence). V gave up 3 bases and J gave up 6 bases; unmatched junction bases: 10. The CDR3 loop spans 16 amino acids. The chain's CDR3 is CASSFETSGMPFEQYF. CDR3 bases: TGTGCCAGCAGCTTTGAGACTAGCGGGATGCCTTTCGAGCAGTACTTC.

V is TRBV6-5 and J is TRBJ1-1; TRBD1 agrees at 7 bases. The ends lost 0 bases at V and 6 bases at J; junction bases unmatched: 19. This CDR3 spans 19 amino acids. The germline V gene encodes CDR1 MNHEY and CDR2 SVGAGI. The CDR3 DNA reads TGTGCCAGCAGTTACTCGATCTTTGACAGGGCGGGGGCTGGGGCTGAAGCTTTCTTT. This gives the protein CASSYSIFDRAGAGAEAFF.

The sample holds many counts of this clonotype. This chain links TRBV6-5 with TRBJ1-2; no firm D call. Trimming left V 4 bases short and J 4 bases short, with 4 bases between. The germline gives CDR1 MNHEY, CDR2 SVGAGI. The CDR3 has 11 amino acids. CDR3 DNA: TGTGCCAGCAGTTCTGGCTATGGCTACACCTTC. Translation: CASSSGYGYTF.

This clonotype has more than one count but fewer than ten. The chain links TRBV20-1 to TRBJ2-7; 8 bases match TRBD2. This CDR3 contains 14 residues. V shed 1 base and J 6 bases; nucleotides not matched to a gene: 8. CDR1 and CDR2 (germline): DFQATT, SNEGSKA (reference sequence). In DNA, the CDR3 is TGCAGTGCTAGAGCCGGGACTAGTAATCGCGAGCAGTACTTC. Translation gives CSARAGTSNREQYF.

This chain connects TRBV6-2 or TRBV6-3 to TRBJ2-1; 9 positions agree with TRBD2. Losses at the gene ends were 2 bases for V and 3 bases for J; bases not matched to a gene: 2. The germline V gene encodes CDR1 MNHEY and CDR2 SVGEGT. The CDR3 is 15 amino acids. This CDR3 reads CASSYGRGGYNEQFF. The CDR3 DNA is TGTGCCAGCAGTTACGGGCGGGGGGGCTACAATGAGCAGTTCTTC.

The chain recombines TRBV20-1 with TRBJ2-3; D gene ambiguous. This CDR3 region has 14 residues. The V gene lost 1 base and the J gene lost 2 bases, with 10 bases spanning the gap. The germline V gene encodes CDR1 DFQATT and CDR2 SNEGSKA (reference sequence). The CDR3 nucleotides are TGCAGTGCTAGAGCCCCGATTCTCACAGATACGCAGTATTTT. Encoded protein: CSARAPILTDTQYF.